This T cell receptor beta chain derives from a study of OX40 agonist ivuxolimab in advanced cancers. Whole-study context: Anti-PD-1, anti-PD-L1 or anti-CTLA-4 therapy given earlier was allowed, and approximately 40% had some. Study outcomes and limitations: In CD8+ T cells, expanded clones were on average more numerous than in CD4+.

As to this clone: Its antigen is still unknown.

Germline V gives CDR1 SEHNR, CDR2 FQNEAQ (reference sequence). The CDR3 totals 16 residues. J lost 8 bases, V lost 0 bases, and 4 bases had no gene match. Any history of autoimmune disease or systemic immunosuppression disqualified patients. The repertoire was sequenced with immunoSEQ multiplex PCR; TCRdb's copy has only in-frame clones and lacks some. The top ten hold 4.9% of the sample, which has about 46,000 clones, over 75% seen once. Sample: CD4+ or CD8+ T cells sorted from blood, taken in a trial of the OX40 agonist ivuxolimab. The chain links TRBV7-9 to TRBJ2-1, with 13 bases fitting TRBD2. The sequence derives from an adult with an advanced solid tumor such as melanoma, head and neck, liver or kidney cancer. CDR3 protein: CASSLAVGLAGDEQFF. CDR3 nucleotide sequence: TGTGCCAGCAGCTTAGCGGTAGGACTAGCGGGGGATGAGCAGTTCTTC.